The 16 T cell receptor beta chains reported below all come from one sample, sequenced in a study of blood T cells in healthy people across ages. Then a second PCR, running about 6 to 12 cycles, was carried out with a sample-barcoded 5' primer and a J-beta primer mix. Via MiXCR, TCRdb re-called the 5' RACE reads, giving one row per CDR3 protein. The repertoire has roughly 830,000 distinct CDR3 sequences, around 68% of them found once; the top ten carry around a quarter. Sequencing input: blood. Receptor source: a man aged 25-45 years in good health.

As regards this clonotype: A read error may account for a junction end that differs from germline. The chain couples TRBV12-3 or TRBV12-4 to TRBJ2-1; 7 bases align to TRBD1. The CDR3 has 14 residues. This CDR3 is CASWGQSNYNKQFF. In DNA, the CDR3 is TGTGCCAGCTGGGGACAGAGTAACTACAATAAGCAGTTCTTC.

This clonotype was detected only once. This sequence joins TRBV7-2 and TRBJ2-5; 9 bases are shared with TRBD1. The V gene end was trimmed by 4 bases and the J gene end by 7 bases; junction bases not matched to a gene: 7. The CDR3 length is 14 residues. The germline V gene has CDR1 SGHTA and CDR2 FQGNSA. The CDR3 sequence is CASSYGTGGGTQYF. CDR3 nucleotide sequence: TGTGCCAGCAGCTATGGAACAGGGGGCGGGACCCAGTACTTC.

The chain is built from TRBV5-1 and TRBJ2-3; 7 positions match TRBD2. The germline CDR1 and CDR2 sequences are SGHRS and YFSETQ. Trimming cost V 2 bases and J 3 bases; bases outside gene matches: 6. The CDR3 extends over 15 amino acids. The CDR3 coding sequence is TGCGCCAGCAGCTTAGGGACTAACCCAACAGATACGCAGTATTTT. It encodes CASSLGTNPTDTQYF.

The V gene is TRBV5-5, the J gene TRBJ1-4; D is unclear. The CDR3 extends over 13 amino acids. CDR1 SGHKS and CDR2 YYEKEE come from the germline V gene (reference sequence). Between the trimmed V and J ends, which lost 1 base and 8 bases, there was a span of 9 bases. The DNA of the CDR3 is TGTGCCAGCAGCTTGACGGGGAGGGAAAAACTGTTTTTT. It specifies CASSLTGREKLFF.

J is TRBJ2-5 and V is TRBV28, with 7 positions matching TRBD2. This CDR3 has 13 amino acids. The V gene end was trimmed by 4 bases and the J gene end by 5 bases; junction bases not matched to a gene: 4. Germline V CDR1 and CDR2: MDHEN, SYDVKM. CDR3 sequence reads: CASSWVGGETQYF. Written as DNA, the CDR3 is TGTGCCAGCAGTTGGGTGGGGGGGGAGACCCAGTACTTC.

As DNA, the CDR3 is TGTGCCAGCAGCTCAGGGTTCTATGGCTACACCTTC. Protein: CASSSGFYGYTF. V and J are TRBV9 and TRBJ1-2; a weak D match, TRBD1 (5 bases). In germline, CDR1 is SGDLS, CDR2 YYNGEE. Trimming took off 4 bases at V and 4 bases at J, with 8 bases between the two ends. The CDR3 totals 12 residues.

This clonotype was counted only a few times. J is TRBJ2-2 and V is TRBV29-1, with TRBD1 matching 8 bases. The CDR3 totals 15 residues. V lost 4 bases to trimming and J lost 5 bases; unmatched junction nucleotides: 9. Germline lookup yields CDR1 SQVTM and CDR2 ANQGSEA. For the CDR3, the DNA is TGCAGCGTTGGATCTGGACAGGGTTTTACCGGGGAGCTGTTTTTT. Amino acid sequence: CSVGSGQGFTGELFF.

The gene calls are TRBV20-1 and TRBJ2-7; TRBD1 is a possible D gene (6 bases). Trimming took off 3 bases at V and 3 bases at J, with 18 bases between the two ends. This CDR3 has 15 residues. Germline loops: CDR1 DFQATT, CDR2 SNEGSKA (reference sequence). The CDR3 spells CSASGAGDIVYEQYF. CDR3 in DNA: TGCAGTGCTAGCGGGGCAGGGGATATCGTCTACGAGCAGTACTTC.

This clonotype was picked up a small number of times. The genes are TRBV7-2 and TRBJ2-7; TRBD1 matches 8 bases. This CDR3 has 16 amino acids. The germline gives CDR1 SGHTA, CDR2 FQGNSA. Germline trimming cut 1 base from V and 0 bases from J; bases unmatched to any gene: 5. CDR3 residues: CASSLVGTGRSYEQYF. CDR3 bases: TGTGCCAGCAGCTTAGTTGGGACAGGTCGCTCCTACGAGCAGTACTTC.

The chain is built from TRBV27 and TRBJ2-1; 8 nucleotides agree with TRBD1. Germline-derived CDR1 and CDR2 are MNHEY and SMNVEV (reference sequence). V lost 5 bases and J lost 6; bases outside the gene matches: 18. CDR3 length: 18 amino acids. The CDR3 here is CASSPGTGRDRGRNEQFF. CDR3 DNA: TGTGCCAGCAGTCCCGGGACAGGAAGGGACCGAGGGCGCAATGAGCAGTTCTTC.

This clonotype was counted once. This chain connects TRBV2 to TRBJ2-1; D remains ambiguous. This CDR3 has 14 amino acids. V gave up 8 bases and J gave up 0 bases, with 11 bases separating them. In germline, CDR1 is SNHLY, CDR2 FYNNEI. For the CDR3, the DNA is TGTGCCAGCGCAGATAGGTCCTCCTACAATGAGCAGTTCTTC. It codes for CASADRSSYNEQFF.

The chain is built from TRBV15 and TRBJ1-2, with unresolved D. V lost 1 base and J lost 7, with 19 bases in between. Germline V gives CDR1 LNHNV, CDR2 YYDKDF (reference sequence). The CDR3 contains 16 residues. The CDR3 DNA is TGTGCCACCAGCAGAGCCAACTACTCATCGCTGGCTGGCTACACCTTC. Encoded protein: CATSRANYSSLAGYTF.

The chain carries TRBV20-1 and TRBJ2-7; the match to TRBD2 covers 10 bases. J gave up 0 bases and V 3 bases, and 5 bases lay outside the gene matches. The CDR3 loop spans 15 amino acids. CDR1 DFQATT and CDR2 SNEGSKA come from the germline V gene (reference sequence). In nucleotides, the CDR3 is TGCAGTGCTAGTTGGGTAGCGGGGGGCTCCTACGAGCAGTACTTC. Its translation: CSASWVAGGSYEQYF.

The chain combines TRBV11-3 with TRBJ2-1; D may be TRBD2 (5 bases). The V end was cut by 3 bases, the J end by 9 bases, with 12 bases between. This CDR3 region has 13 residues. CDR1 is SGHNT and CDR2 is YENEEA in the germline V gene. The CDR3: CASSFGGGGEQFF. CDR3 coding DNA: TGTGCCAGCAGCTTCGGAGGTGGCGGTGAGCAGTTCTTC.

The chain has TRBV29-1 and TRBJ1-1; 7 bases line up with TRBD1. The germline V gene has CDR1 SQVTM and CDR2 ANQGSEA. The CDR3 is 12 residues long. Unmatched junction bases numbered 4, after V lost 8 bases and J lost 1 base. Here the CDR3 reads CSFGQANTEAFF. The CDR3 DNA follows: TGCAGCTTTGGACAGGCGAACACTGAAGCTTTCTTT.

This clonotype was detected only once. Because it lacks the conserved phenylalanine or tryptophan at the end, this CDR3 is likely a read error. The genes are TRBV9 and TRBJ2-2; 7 nucleotides align to TRBD1. The CDR3 spans 16 residues. V was pared by 4 bases and J by 1 base, with 7 bases of the junction left unmatched. Germline-derived CDR1 and CDR2 are SGDLS and YYNGEE. The CDR3 region is CASSLNRDRNTGELFS. Here the CDR3 DNA reads TGTGCCAGCAGCCTGAACCGGGACAGGAACACCGGGGAGCTGTTTTCT.